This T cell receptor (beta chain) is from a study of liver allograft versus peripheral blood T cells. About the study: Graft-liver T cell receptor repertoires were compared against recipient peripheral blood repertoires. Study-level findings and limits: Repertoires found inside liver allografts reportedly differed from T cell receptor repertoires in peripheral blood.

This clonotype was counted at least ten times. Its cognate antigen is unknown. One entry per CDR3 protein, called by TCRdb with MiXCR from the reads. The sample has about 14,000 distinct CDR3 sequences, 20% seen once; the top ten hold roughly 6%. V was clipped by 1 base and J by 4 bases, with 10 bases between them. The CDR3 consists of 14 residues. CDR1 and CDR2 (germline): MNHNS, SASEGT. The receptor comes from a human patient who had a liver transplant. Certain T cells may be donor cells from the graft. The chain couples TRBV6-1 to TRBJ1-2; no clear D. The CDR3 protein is CASSEGWFSYGYTF. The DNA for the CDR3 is TGTGCCAGCAGTGAAGGTTGGTTTTCCTATGGCTACACCTTC.